Reported below is one TCR beta chain. Its antigen remains undetermined. Base quality data are lacking; no much larger clone is found one base away. CDR1 and CDR2 are drawn from the germline V gene: MDHEN, SYDVKM. CDR3 length: 17 amino acids, cysteine to phenylalanine. Only the CDR3 DNA is retained, 51 bases long and in frame from the first base. Relative to germline, V is missing 7 bases and J is missing 3 bases, with 15 bases of the junction outside any gene match. This entry is derived from a study of blood T cells in healthy people across ages (dated by TCRdb to between 2015 and 2017). In the study overall: In model experiments, roughly one uniquely barcoded TCR beta cDNA molecule per two T cells was captured by template switching. To track age-related changes in TCR beta repertoire diversity, the study relied on deep sequencing normalized with unique cDNA molecular identifiers. Two additional independent replicas of 1 million unique cDNA reads from the same blood draw were analyzed for two donors (one aged 18 to 30 and one aged 80 or older). To avoid experimental bias, donors of different ages were distributed randomly across sequencing lanes. The donors were split into four age groups: young (average about 15 years), middle-aged (more than 35), aged (over 55) and long-lived (more than 80).

Receptors were amplified or captured by 5' RACE. A second PCR of about 6 to 11 cycles was performed with a sample-barcoded 5' primer and a J-beta primer mix. A unique molecular identifier was introduced onto each TCR beta cDNA molecule by a template-switch 5' adaptor carrying 12 random nucleotides. At least 3 million CDR3-containing paired-end reads were obtained from each sample. All of the RNA was converted into first-strand cDNA using the Mint cDNA synthesis kit, with a TRBC-specific oligonucleotide serving as the primer. Following uracil-DNA glycosylase treatment, all cDNA underwent a first 18-cycle PCR with the universal primers M1SS and BC2_uni_R. The authors processed their data as follows. Each sample was normalized by randomly selecting 1 million high-quality reads, each carrying a distinct molecular identifier. Reads with shared molecular identifiers were discarded instead of being binned into consensus sequences. MiTCR, set to a Q25 quality threshold and the strictest error-elimination algorithm, was used for CDR3 identification, clonotype clustering and error correction. A nonparametric unseen species model using Euler transformation provided a lower-bound estimate of total TCR beta diversity. The public reads were reprocessed in TCRdb via fastp at Q25 and MiXCR, keeping in-frame beta chains. Rows are combined by CDR3 protein, so each entry shows the most common genes and DNA. These V and J calls originate from TCRdb's pipeline instead of the authors' own analysis. Counted in this sample were fewer than 2 million distinct CDR3 sequences; 30% to 40% of them appeared once. 20% to 25% of the sample is taken by the ten largest.

The research as a whole found: Estimates of total diversity based on one million sequenced T cells were considered lower bounds and underestimates. Observed TCR beta diversity per million T cells fell roughly linearly with age, and a significant reduction was already apparent by age around 40. Donor CMV infection status was unknown, potentially confounding age-related changes in expanded clonotypes. Because profiling used bulk unsorted PBMCs, naive and antigen-experienced compartments could not be compared conclusively. There was a strong correlation between observed TCR beta diversity and the percentage of naive T cells measured by flow cytometry. Compared with the aged group, the long-lived group had more naive CD4+ T cells, fewer expanded clones and increased TCR diversity, suggesting age selection.

Systemically healthy Caucasian individuals from Russia, approximately 39 in total and aged about 6 to 95 years, were included as donors. Roughly 11 milliliters of peripheral blood were drawn from each donor into EDTA-treated Vacutainer tubes. Ficoll-Paque density-gradient centrifugation was used to isolate PBMCs, with at least 6.5 million obtained per sample. Total RNA, at least 6 micrograms per sample, was extracted from PBMCs with Trizol reagent. For every donor, an aliquot of PBMCs went through flow cytometry to measure the percentages of naive CD45RAhigh/CD27high T cells. The chain uses TRBV28 and TRBJ2-1; the junction holds 7 bases that match TRBD2. The TCR originated in a human donor in good health. Material: blood. The CDR3 reads as follows: CASNLAAGDGSYNEQFF. The nucleotides read TGTGCCAGCAATCTTGCGGCGGGGGACGGCAGCTACAATGAGCAGTTCTTC.